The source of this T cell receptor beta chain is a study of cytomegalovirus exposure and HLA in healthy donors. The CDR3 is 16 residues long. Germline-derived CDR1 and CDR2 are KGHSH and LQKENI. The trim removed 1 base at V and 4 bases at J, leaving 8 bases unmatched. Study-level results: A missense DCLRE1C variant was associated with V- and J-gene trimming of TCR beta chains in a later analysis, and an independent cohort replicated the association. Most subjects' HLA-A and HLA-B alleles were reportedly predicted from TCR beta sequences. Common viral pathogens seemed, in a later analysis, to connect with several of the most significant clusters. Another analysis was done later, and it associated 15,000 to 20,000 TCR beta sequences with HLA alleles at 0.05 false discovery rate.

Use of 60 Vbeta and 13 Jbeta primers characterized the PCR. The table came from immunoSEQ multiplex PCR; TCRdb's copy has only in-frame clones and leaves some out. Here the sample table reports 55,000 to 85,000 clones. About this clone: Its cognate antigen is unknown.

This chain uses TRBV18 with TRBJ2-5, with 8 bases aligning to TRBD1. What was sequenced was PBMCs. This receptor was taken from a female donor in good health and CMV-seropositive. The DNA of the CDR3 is TGTGCCAGCTCACCACGAGGACAGGGAGGAGGAGAGACCCAGTACTTC. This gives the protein CASSPRGQGGGETQYF.